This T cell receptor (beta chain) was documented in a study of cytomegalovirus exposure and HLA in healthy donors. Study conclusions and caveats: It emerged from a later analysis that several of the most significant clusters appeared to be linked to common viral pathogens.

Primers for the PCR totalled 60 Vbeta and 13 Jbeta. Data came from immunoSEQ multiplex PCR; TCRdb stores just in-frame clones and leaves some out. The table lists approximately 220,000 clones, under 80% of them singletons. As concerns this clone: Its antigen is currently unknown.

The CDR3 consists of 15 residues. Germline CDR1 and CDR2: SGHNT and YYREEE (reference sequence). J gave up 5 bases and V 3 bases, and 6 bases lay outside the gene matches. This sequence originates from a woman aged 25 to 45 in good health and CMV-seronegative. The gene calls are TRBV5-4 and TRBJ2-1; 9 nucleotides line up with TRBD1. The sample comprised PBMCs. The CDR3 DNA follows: TGTGCCAGCAGCTCCGGGACAGGGAACAACAATGAGCAGTTCTTC. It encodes CASSSGTGNNNEQFF.